This entry is about one T cell receptor beta chain. Other DNA sequences in this specimen translate into the identical CDR3. Extraction of RNA preceded its reverse transcription into cDNA, which served as the sequencing template. Only in-frame clones appear in the TCRdb table, and some are missing; sequencing was by immunoSEQ multiplex PCR. The sample lists approximately 180,000 clones; roughly 70% were seen once. CDR1 and CDR2 from the germline V gene are GTSNPN and SVGIG (reference sequence). V shed 3 bases and J 7 bases; nucleotides not matched to a gene: 6. This CDR3 comprises 13 residues. Treatment here: oral pan-JAK inhibitor, 5-10 mg twice daily. The data derive from a study of CD8+ T cells in alopecia areata.

The chain carries TRBV30 and TRBJ1-2; 9 bases map to TRBD1. Material: CD4+ T cells sorted from blood, obtained at roughly week 49, from a patient treated with tofacitinib. This TCR was recovered from a human donor with alopecia areata. The CDR3 is CAWSAQGAGGYTF. CDR3 nucleotides: TGTGCCTGGAGCGCACAGGGGGCAGGTGGCTACACCTTC.